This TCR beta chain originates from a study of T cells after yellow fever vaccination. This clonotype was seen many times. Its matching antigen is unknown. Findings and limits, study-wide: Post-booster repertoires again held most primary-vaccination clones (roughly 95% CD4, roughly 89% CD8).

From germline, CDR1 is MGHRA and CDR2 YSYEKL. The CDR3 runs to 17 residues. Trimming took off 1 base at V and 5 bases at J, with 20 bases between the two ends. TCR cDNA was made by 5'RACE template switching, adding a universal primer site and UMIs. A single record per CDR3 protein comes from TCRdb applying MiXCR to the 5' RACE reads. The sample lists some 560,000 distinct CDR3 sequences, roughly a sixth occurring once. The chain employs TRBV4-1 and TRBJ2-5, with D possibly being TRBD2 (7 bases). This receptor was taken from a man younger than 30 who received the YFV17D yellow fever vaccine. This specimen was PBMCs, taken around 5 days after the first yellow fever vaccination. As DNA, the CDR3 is TGCGCCAGCAGCCAAGGGGGGGGCTTGTTCAGGGTTGAGACCCAGTACTTC. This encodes CASSQGGGLFRVETQYF.